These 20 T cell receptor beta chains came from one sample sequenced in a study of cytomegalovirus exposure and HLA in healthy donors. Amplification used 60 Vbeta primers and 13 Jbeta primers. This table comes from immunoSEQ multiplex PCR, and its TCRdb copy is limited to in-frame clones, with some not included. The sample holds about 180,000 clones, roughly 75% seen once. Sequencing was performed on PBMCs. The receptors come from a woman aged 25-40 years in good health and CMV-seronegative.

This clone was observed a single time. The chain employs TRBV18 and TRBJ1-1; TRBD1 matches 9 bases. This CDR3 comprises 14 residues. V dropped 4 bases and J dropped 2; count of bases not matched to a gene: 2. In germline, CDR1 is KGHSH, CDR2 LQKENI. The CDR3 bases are TGTGCCAGCTCACGGACAGGGGCAAACACTGAAGCTTTCTTT. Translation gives CASSRTGANTEAFF.

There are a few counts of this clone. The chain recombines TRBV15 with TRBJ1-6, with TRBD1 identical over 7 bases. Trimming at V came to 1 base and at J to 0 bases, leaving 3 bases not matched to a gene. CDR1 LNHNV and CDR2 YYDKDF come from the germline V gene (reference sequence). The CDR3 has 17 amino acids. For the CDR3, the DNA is TGTGCCACCAGCAGAGGAGGGGGCCTCTCCTATAATTCACCCCTCCACTTT. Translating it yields CATSRGGGLSYNSPLHF.

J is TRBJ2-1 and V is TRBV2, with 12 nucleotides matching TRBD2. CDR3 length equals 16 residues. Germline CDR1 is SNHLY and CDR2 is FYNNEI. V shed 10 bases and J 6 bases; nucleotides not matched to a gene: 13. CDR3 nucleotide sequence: TGTGCCACCGGCGTACTAACTAGCGGGGGGCGCAATGAGCAGTTCTTC. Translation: CATGVLTSGGRNEQFF.

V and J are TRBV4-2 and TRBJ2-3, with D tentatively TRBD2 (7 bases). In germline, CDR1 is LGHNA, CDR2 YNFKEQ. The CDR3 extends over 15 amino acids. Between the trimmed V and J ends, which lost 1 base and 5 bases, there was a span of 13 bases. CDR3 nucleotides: TGTGCCAGCAGCCAAGTCTTAAGGGGGGGAGATACGCAGTATTTT. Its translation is CASSQVLRGGDTQYF.

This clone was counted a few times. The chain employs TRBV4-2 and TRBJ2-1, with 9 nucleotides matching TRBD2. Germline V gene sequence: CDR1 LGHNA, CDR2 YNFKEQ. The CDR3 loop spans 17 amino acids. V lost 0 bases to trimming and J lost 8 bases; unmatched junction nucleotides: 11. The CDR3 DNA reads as TGTGCCAGCAGCCAAGAACTAGCGGGTACTCCTTTGGATGAGCAGTTCTTC. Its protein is CASSQELAGTPLDEQFF.

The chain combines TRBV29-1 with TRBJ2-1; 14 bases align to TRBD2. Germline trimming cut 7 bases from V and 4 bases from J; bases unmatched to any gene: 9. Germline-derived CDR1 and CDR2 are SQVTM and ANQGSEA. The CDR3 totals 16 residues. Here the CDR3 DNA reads TGCAGCGCCCCCTGCGGGACTAGCGGGAGTTACAATGAGCAGTTCTTC. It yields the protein CSAPCGTSGSYNEQFF.

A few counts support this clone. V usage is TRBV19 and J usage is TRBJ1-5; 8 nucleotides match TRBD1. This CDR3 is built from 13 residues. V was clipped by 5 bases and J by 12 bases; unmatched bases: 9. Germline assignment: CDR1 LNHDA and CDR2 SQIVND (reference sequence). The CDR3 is CASSDRGFLVQHF. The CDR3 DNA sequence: TGTGCCAGTAGTGACAGGGGCTTCCTCGTCCAGCATTTT.

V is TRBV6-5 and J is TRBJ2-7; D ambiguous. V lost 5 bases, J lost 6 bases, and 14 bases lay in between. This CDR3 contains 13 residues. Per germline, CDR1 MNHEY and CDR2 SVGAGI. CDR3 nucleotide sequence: TGTGCCAGCAGTCGCCCAGGCGCCCCCGAGCAGTACTTC. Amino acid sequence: CASSRPGAPEQYF.

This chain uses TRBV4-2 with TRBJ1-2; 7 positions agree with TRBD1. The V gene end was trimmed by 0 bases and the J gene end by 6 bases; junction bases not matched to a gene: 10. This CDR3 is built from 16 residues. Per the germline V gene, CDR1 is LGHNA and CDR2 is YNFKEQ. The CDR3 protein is CASSQEIQGLSNGYTF. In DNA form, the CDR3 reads TGTGCCAGCAGCCAAGAAATACAGGGGCTTAGCAATGGCTACACCTTC.

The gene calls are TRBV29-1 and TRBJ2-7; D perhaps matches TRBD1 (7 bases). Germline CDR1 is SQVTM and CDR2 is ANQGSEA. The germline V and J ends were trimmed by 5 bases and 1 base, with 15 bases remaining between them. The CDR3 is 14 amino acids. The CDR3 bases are TGCAGCGTTTCATCCAGGGGGAGGTCCTACGAGCAGTACTTC. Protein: CSVSSRGRSYEQYF.

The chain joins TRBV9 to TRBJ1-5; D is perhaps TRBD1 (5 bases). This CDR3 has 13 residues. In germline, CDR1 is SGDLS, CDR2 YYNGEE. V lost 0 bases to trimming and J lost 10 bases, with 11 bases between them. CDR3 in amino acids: CASSVGGRYPQHF. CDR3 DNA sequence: TGTGCCAGCAGCGTAGGGGGCAGATATCCCCAGCATTTT.

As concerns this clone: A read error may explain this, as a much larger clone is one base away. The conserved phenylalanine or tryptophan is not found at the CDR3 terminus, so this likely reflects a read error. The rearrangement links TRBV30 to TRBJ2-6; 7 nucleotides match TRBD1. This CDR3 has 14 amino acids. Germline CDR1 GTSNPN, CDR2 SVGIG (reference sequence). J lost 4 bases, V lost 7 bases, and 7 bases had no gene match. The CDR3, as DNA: TGTGCCTCACAGGGGCCGGGGGGGGCCAACGTCCTGACTGTC. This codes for CASQGPGGANVLTV.

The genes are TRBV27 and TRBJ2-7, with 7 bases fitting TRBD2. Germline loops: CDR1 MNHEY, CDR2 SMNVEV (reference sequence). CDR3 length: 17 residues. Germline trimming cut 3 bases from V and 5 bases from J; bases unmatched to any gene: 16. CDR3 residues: CASSFFRVAGSVNEQYF. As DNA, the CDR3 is TGTGCCAGCAGTTTTTTCAGGGTAGCGGGTTCGGTTAACGAGCAGTACTTC.

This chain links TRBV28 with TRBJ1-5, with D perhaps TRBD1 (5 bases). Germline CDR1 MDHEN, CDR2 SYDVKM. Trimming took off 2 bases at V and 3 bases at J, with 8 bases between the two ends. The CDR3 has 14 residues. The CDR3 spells CASSLPRANQPQHF. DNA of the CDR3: TGTGCCAGCAGTTTACCCAGGGCCAATCAGCCCCAGCATTTT.

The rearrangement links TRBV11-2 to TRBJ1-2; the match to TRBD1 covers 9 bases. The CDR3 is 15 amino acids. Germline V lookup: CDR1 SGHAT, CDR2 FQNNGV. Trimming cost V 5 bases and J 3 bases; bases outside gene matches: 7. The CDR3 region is CASSPNRDRDYGYTF. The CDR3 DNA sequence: TGTGCCAGCAGCCCTAACCGGGACAGGGACTATGGCTACACCTTC.

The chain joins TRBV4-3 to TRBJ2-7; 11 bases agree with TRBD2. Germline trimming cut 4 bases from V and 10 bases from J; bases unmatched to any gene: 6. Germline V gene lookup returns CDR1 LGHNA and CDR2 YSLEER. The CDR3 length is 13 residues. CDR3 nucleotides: TGCGCCAGCAGCCGCGGGACTAGCGGAAACCAGTACTTC. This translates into CASSRGTSGNQYF.

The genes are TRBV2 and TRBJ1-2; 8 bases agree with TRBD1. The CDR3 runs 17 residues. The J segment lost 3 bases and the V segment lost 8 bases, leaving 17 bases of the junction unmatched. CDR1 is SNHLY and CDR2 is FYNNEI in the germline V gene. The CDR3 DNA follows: TGTGCCAGCCGGGTCGTTAGGTCAGGACAGGGAGACTATGGCTACACCTTC. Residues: CASRVVRSGQGDYGYTF.

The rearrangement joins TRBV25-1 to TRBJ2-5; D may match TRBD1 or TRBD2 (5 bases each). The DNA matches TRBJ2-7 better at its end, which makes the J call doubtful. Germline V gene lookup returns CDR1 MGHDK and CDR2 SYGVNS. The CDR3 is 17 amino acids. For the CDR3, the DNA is TGTGCCAGCAGTGAATTGAGGGGTGGGCAGGCGGACTACGAGCAGTACTTC. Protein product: CASSELRGGQADYEQYF.

The CDR3 is CASSQGSGFGNSPLHF. The CDR3 DNA sequence: TGCGCCAGCAGCCAAGGTTCGGGGTTCGGTAATTCACCCCTCCACTTT. V and J are TRBV4-3 and TRBJ1-6; D is ambiguous. The germline V and J ends were trimmed by 1 base and 6 bases, with 13 bases remaining between them. The CDR3 is 16 amino acids. Germline V gene data show CDR1 as LGHNA and CDR2 as YSLEER.

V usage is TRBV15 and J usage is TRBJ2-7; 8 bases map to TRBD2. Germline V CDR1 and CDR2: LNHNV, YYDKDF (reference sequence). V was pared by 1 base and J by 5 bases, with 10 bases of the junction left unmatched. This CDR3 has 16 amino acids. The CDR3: CATSRVAGLGANEQYF. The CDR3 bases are TGTGCCACCAGCAGAGTTGCGGGACTAGGGGCTAACGAGCAGTACTTC.